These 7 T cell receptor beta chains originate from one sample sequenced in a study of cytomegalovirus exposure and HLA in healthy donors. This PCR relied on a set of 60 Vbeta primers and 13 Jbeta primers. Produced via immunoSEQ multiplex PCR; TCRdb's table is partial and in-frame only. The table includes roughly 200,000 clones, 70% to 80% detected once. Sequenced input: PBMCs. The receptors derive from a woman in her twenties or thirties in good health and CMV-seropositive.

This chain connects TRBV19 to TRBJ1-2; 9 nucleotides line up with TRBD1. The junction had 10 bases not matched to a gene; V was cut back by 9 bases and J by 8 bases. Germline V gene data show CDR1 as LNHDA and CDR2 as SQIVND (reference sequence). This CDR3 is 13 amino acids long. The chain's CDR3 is CASMRGQGVGYTF. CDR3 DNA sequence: TGTGCCAGCATGAGGGGACAGGGAGTCGGCTACACCTTC.

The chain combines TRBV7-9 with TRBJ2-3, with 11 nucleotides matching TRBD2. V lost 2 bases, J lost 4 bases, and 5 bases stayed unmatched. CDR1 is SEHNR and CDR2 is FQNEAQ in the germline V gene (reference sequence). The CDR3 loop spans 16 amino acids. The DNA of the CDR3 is TGTGCCAGCAGCTTATTTAGCGGGGGGGCTGCAGATACGCAGTATTTT. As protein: CASSLFSGGAADTQYF.

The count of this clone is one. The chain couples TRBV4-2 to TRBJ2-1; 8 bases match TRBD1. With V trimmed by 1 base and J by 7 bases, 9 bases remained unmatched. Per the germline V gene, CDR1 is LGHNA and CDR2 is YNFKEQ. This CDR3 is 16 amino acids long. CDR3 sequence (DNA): TGTGCCAGCAGCCAAGGACCGCTACAGGGGGGTAATGAGCAGTTCTTC. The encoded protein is CASSQGPLQGGNEQFF.

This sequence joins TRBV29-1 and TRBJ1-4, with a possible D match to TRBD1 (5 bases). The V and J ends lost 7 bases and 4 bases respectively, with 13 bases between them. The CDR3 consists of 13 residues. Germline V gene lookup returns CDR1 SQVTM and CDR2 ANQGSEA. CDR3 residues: CSEPGGGNEKLFF. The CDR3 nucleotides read TGCAGCGAACCTGGGGGAGGTAATGAAAAACTGTTTTTT.

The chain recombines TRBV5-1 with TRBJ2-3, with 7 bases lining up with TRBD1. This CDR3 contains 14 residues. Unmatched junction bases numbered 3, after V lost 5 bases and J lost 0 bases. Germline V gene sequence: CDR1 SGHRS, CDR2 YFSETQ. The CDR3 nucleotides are TGCGCCAGCAGTGGACAGGCAAGCACAGATACGCAGTATTTT. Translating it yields CASSGQASTDTQYF.

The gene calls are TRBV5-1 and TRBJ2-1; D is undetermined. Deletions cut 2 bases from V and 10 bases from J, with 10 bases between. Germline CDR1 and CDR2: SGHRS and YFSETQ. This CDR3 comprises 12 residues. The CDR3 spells CASSLERSEQFF. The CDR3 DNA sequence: TGCGCCAGCAGCTTAGAGCGATCAGAGCAGTTCTTC.

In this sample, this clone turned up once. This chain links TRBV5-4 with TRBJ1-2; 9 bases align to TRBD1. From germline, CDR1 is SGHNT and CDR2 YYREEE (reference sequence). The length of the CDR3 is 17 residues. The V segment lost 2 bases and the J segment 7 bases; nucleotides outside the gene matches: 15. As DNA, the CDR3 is TGTGCCAGCAGCTTCGATTTAACAGGGGGCGCGGTAGGTGGCTACACCTTC. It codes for CASSFDLTGGAVGGYTF.